This entry lists 26 T cell receptor beta chains sequenced from one sample in a study of blood T cells in healthy people across ages. It was with a sample-barcoded 5' primer and a J-beta primer mix that a second PCR of roughly 6 to 12 cycles was run. MiXCR was run by TCRdb on the 5' RACE reads, yielding one entry per CDR3 protein. In the table there are 1.5 million to 2 million distinct CDR3 sequences, roughly 27% of which are singletons. Source material: blood. The receptors were gathered from a woman aged 30 to 39 in good health.

This clonotype was observed at least ten times. The rearrangement uses TRBV5-5 and TRBJ2-6; D unclear. This CDR3 spans 15 amino acids. V was shortened by 0 bases and J by 0 bases, with 4 bases between the two germline ends. Germline V gene lookup returns CDR1 SGHKS and CDR2 YYEKEE (reference sequence). This chain's CDR3 is CASSLEDSGANVLTF. The DNA for the CDR3 is TGTGCCAGCAGCTTGGAGGACTCTGGGGCCAACGTCCTGACTTTC.

V and J are TRBV28 and TRBJ2-1, with 7 bases fitting TRBD2. V was clipped by 5 bases and J by 9 bases; unmatched bases: 10. This CDR3 comprises 14 residues. Germline V lookup: CDR1 MDHEN, CDR2 SYDVKM. This CDR3 reads CASSPTGTKTEQFF. The CDR3 DNA reads as TGTGCCAGCAGTCCGACCGGGACTAAGACTGAGCAGTTCTTC.

The rearrangement uses TRBV9 and TRBJ1-4; no reliable D call. Trimming pared 3 bases from V and 3 bases from J, leaving 12 bases between. Germline CDR1 reads SGDLS; CDR2 reads YYNGEE. This CDR3 region has 15 residues. In DNA form, the CDR3 reads TGTGCCAGCAGCGCCTCCCGAGGGTCTAATGAAAAACTGTTTTTT. Amino acids: CASSASRGSNEKLFF. The full variable domain, rest sourced from reference TRBV9 and TRBJ1-4, is DSGVTQTPKHLITATGQRVTLRCSPRSGDLSVYWYQQSLDQGLQFLIQYYNGEERAKGNILERFSAQQFPDLHSELNLSSLELGDSALYFCASSASRGSNEKLFFGSGTQLSVL.

The chain uses TRBV10-3 and TRBJ2-3, with no clear D. CDR3 size: 11 residues. V was cut by 11 bases and J by 7 bases, with 13 bases left in between. CDR1 and CDR2 (germline): ENHRY, SYGVKD. CDR3 bases: TGTGCCCCCTATCCGACTTATACGCAGTATTTT. This gives the protein CAPYPTYTQYF.

This chain connects TRBV7-4 to TRBJ2-5; TRBD2 might be the D (7 bases). Germline CDR1 is SGHVT and CDR2 is SQSDAQ. With 4 bases removed from V and 2 bases from J, the gap between germline ends came to 20 bases. The CDR3 has 17 amino acids. The CDR3: CASSSPLRGGGQETQYF. The CDR3 region has the DNA TGTGCCAGCAGCTCCCCTCTAAGAGGGGGGGGGCAAGAGACCCAGTACTTC.

The rearrangement uses TRBV29-1 and TRBJ1-1; the match to TRBD1 covers 8 bases. The CDR3 is 13 residues long. V gave up 6 bases and J gave up 6 bases; unmatched junction bases: 9. Germline V gene sequence: CDR1 SQVTM, CDR2 ANQGSEA. CDR3 residues: CSVAPLTGAEAFF. CDR3 in DNA: TGCAGCGTCGCCCCCCTGACAGGGGCTGAAGCTTTCTTT.

V and J are TRBV20-1 and TRBJ2-7; no clear D gene. The CDR3 runs 12 residues. The germline V gene has CDR1 DFQATT and CDR2 SNEGSKA (reference sequence). V was cut by 4 bases and J by 2 bases, with 9 bases left in between. The CDR3 nucleotides are TGCAGTGCTATTGCTCATGCCTACGAGCAGTACTTC. This codes for CSAIAHAYEQYF.

This clonotype was seen repeatedly, ten times or more. The V and J genes are TRBV7-2 and TRBJ2-7; D unresolved. V gave up 1 base and J gave up 2 bases, with 9 bases separating them. The CDR3 has 14 amino acids. CDR1 and CDR2 (germline): SGHTA, FQGNSA. The CDR3 is CASSLETGAYEQYF. CDR3 coding DNA: TGTGCCAGCAGCTTAGAGACGGGCGCCTACGAGCAGTACTTC.

The chain recombines TRBV29-1 with TRBJ2-3, with D maybe TRBD2 (5 bases). V was clipped by 0 bases and J by 6 bases, with 7 bases between them. CDR3 length equals 12 residues. Germline V gives CDR1 SQVTM, CDR2 ANQGSEA. The CDR3 is CSVEDRRDTQYF. The CDR3 bases are TGCAGCGTTGAAGACCGGAGGGATACGCAGTATTTT.

This clonotype was counted between two and nine times. One end of the junction varies from germline; a read error may be responsible. The rearrangement uses TRBV7-6 and TRBJ2-7; 8 bases are a match to TRBD2. The germline V gene encodes CDR1 SGHVS and CDR2 FNYEAQ. The CDR3 has 16 residues. The DNA for the CDR3 is TGTGCCAGCAGCCCCTTAACCGGGACTAGGATCTACGAGCAGTGCTTC. Encoded protein: CASSPLTGTRIYEQCF.

This clonotype was seen once. V gene TRBV7-9 combines with J gene TRBJ2-6, with 9 nucleotides matching TRBD1. CDR3 length equals 16 residues. The germline CDR1 and CDR2 sequences are SEHNR and FQNEAQ (reference sequence). V shed 7 bases, J shed 4 bases, and the junction held 8 bases outside the gene matches. As DNA, the CDR3 is TGTGCCAGCAACACCGGGACAGGGATCGGGGCCAACGTCCTGACTTTC. Translation gives CASNTGTGIGANVLTF. Full variable domain (remainder filled in from reference TRBV7-9 and TRBJ2-6): DTGVSQNPRHKITKRGQNVTFRCDPISEHNRLYWYRQTLGQGPEFLTYFQNEAQLEKSRLLSDRFSAERPKGSFSTLEIQRTEQGDSAMYLCASNTGTGIGANVLTFGAGSRLTVL.

The chain links TRBV19 to TRBJ1-1, with D possibly being TRBD1 (5 bases). With 3 bases removed from V and 1 base from J, the gap between germline ends came to 9 bases. This CDR3 spans 14 amino acids. Germline loops: CDR1 LNHDA, CDR2 SQIVND (reference sequence). CDR3 bases: TGTGCCAGTAGTATCGAGGGACGGAACACTGAAGCTTTCTTT. This gives the protein CASSIEGRNTEAFF. Drawing the rest from reference TRBV19 and TRBJ1-1, the complete variable domain is DGGITQSPKYLFRKEGQNVTLSCEQNLNHDAMYWYRQDPGQGLRLIYYSQIVNDFQKGDIAEGYSVSREKKESFPLTVTSAQKNPTAFYLCASSIEGRNTEAFFGQGTRLTVV.

The chain is built from TRBV12-3 or TRBV12-4 and TRBJ1-5; 10 bases fit TRBD1. With 5 bases clipped from V and 14 bases from J, the junction kept 9 bases outside the gene matches. This CDR3 has 13 residues. The DNA for the CDR3 is TGTGCCAGCAGTACAACCGGGACAGGGGTCGAGCATTTT. Residues: CASSTTGTGVEHF.

This clonotype was recorded many times. The CDR3 sequence: CASSQASWGNRYEQYF. In DNA, the CDR3 is TGTGCCAGCAGCCAGGCGAGCTGGGGGAATAGGTACGAGCAGTACTTC. V is TRBV3-1 and J is TRBJ2-7, with D perhaps given as TRBD1 or TRBD2 (5 bases each). Looked up from germline, CDR1 is LGHDT and CDR2 is YNNKEL (reference sequence). The CDR3 covers 16 residues. Trimming shortened V by 3 bases and J by 4 bases, and 19 bases separated the two germline ends.

This clonotype has a single count. This chain joins TRBV4-1 and TRBJ2-7; TRBD2 matches at 7 bases. The CDR3 is 17 residues long. J was trimmed by 3 bases and V by 0 bases; bases with no gene match: 11. From germline, CDR1 is MGHRA and CDR2 YSYEKL. DNA for the CDR3: TGCGCCAGCAGCCAAGAGCCCCCGGGGGGAATCTACTACGAGCAGTACTTC. Its translation is CASSQEPPGGIYYEQYF.

The chain links TRBV3-1 to TRBJ2-4; no clear D. Trimming removed 1 base at V and 3 bases at J, with 10 bases between. From germline, CDR1 is LGHDT and CDR2 YNNKEL (reference sequence). This CDR3 region has 15 residues. The CDR3 reads CASSQGASSKNIQYF. In DNA, the CDR3 is TGTGCCAGCAGCCAAGGTGCGTCCAGCAAAAACATTCAGTACTTC. The whole variable domain, remainder taken from reference TRBV3-1 and TRBJ2-4, is DTAVSQTPKYLVTQMGNDKSIKCEQNLGHDTMYWYKQDSKKFLKIMFSYNNKELIINETVPNRFSPKSPDKAHLNLHINSLELGDSAVYFCASSQGASSKNIQYFGAGTRLSVL.

The chain combines TRBV6-1 with TRBJ2-3, with D tentatively TRBD1 (6 bases). This CDR3 comprises 14 residues. Germline V lookup: CDR1 MNHNS, CDR2 SASEGT. The ends were cut back, 10 bases at V and 1 base at J, with 15 bases in the middle. CDR3 residues: CAIVQGPGTDTQYF. Written as DNA, the CDR3 is TGTGCCATTGTTCAGGGGCCAGGCACAGATACGCAGTATTTT.

Ten or more counts support this clonotype. The gene calls are TRBV2 and TRBJ2-7; tentative D call: TRBD2 (5 bases). The CDR3 is 13 residues long. The V gene's germline CDR1 is SNHLY and CDR2 FYNNEI. The ends were cut back, 6 bases at V and 4 bases at J, with 13 bases in the middle. In nucleotides, the CDR3 is TGTGCCAGCAGAATAGGGAGCCGTTACGAGCAGTACTTC. This gives the protein CASRIGSRYEQYF.

This clonotype has a handful of counts. V usage is TRBV11-2 and J usage is TRBJ2-7; 12 nucleotides line up with TRBD2. V trimming: 6 bases; J trimming: 1 base; junction bases outside the gene matches: 10. Germline CDR1 reads SGHAT; CDR2 reads FQNNGV. The CDR3 extends over 17 amino acids. In DNA, the CDR3 is TGTGCCAGCAGGGGATGGTCTAGCGGGAGGGTTTCCTACGAGCAGTACTTC. It encodes CASRGWSSGRVSYEQYF.

The V call is TRBV7-8, the J call TRBJ2-5; D may be TRBD2 (6 bases). The germline gives CDR1 SGHVS, CDR2 FQNEAQ. This CDR3 is 16 amino acids long. Trimming removed 5 bases at V and 3 bases at J, with 19 bases between. The CDR3 region is CASSPMTRPKEETQYF. CDR3 sequence (DNA): TGTGCCAGCAGCCCCATGACTAGGCCGAAAGAAGAGACCCAGTACTTC.

This clonotype was found many times. The V call is TRBV9, the J call TRBJ2-5, with a tentative D call TRBD2 (6 bases). Germline V gene lookup returns CDR1 SGDLS and CDR2 YYNGEE. V was cut by 0 bases and J by 2 bases, with 14 bases left in between. The CDR3 loop spans 16 amino acids. CDR3 residues: CASSVVKSGRQETQYF. The CDR3 coding sequence is TGTGCCAGCAGCGTAGTTAAGTCGGGGAGGCAAGAGACCCAGTACTTC.

This clonotype was seen more than once but under ten times. The V call is TRBV2, the J call TRBJ2-1, with 11 bases aligning to TRBD2. The V gene end was trimmed by 1 base and the J gene end by 15 bases; junction bases not matched to a gene: 8. CDR3 size: 14 residues. Germline CDR1 SNHLY, CDR2 FYNNEI. For the CDR3, the DNA is TGTGCCAGCAGTGAAGGCCTAGCGGGGGGCCCAGTGTTCTTC. As protein: CASSEGLAGGPVFF.

The chain carries TRBV5-4 and TRBJ2-4; TRBD1 agrees at 7 bases. The J call is doubtful: the DNA matches TRBJ2-5 better. The CDR3 consists of 16 residues. CDR1 is SGHNT and CDR2 is YYREEE in the germline V gene (reference sequence). CDR3 in amino acids: CASSSRGRDSQETQYF. The CDR3 region has the DNA TGTGCCAGCAGCTCCCGAGGCCGGGACAGCCAAGAGACCCAGTACTTC.

This clonotype was picked up a small number of times. V usage is TRBV29-1 and J usage is TRBJ2-7; D remains ambiguous. TRBJ2-5 matches the DNA end more closely, so the J call is doubtful. This CDR3 spans 13 amino acids. Germline V gene lookup returns CDR1 SQVTM and CDR2 ANQGSEA. The DNA for the CDR3 is TGCAGCGTTGCGCGAAGCCGATCGGAGACCCAGTACTTC. It translates to CSVARSRSETQYF.

V gene TRBV4-3 combines with J gene TRBJ2-4; 7 bases map to TRBD2. Germline-derived CDR1 and CDR2 are LGHNA and YSLEER. The CDR3 is 16 amino acids. V lost 4 bases and J lost 9; bases outside the gene matches: 15. The CDR3 protein is CASSRDDGLGTIIQYF. The DNA for the CDR3 is TGCGCCAGCAGCCGAGATGACGGGTTGGGGACTATCATTCAGTACTTC.

The sample holds a few counts of this clonotype. The V gene is TRBV5-1, the J gene TRBJ2-7; possibly TRBD2 for D (6 bases). This CDR3 has 15 amino acids. Germline lookup yields CDR1 SGHRS and CDR2 YFSETQ. The V end was cut by 3 bases, the J end by 1 base, with 14 bases between. In DNA, the CDR3 is TGCGCCAGCAGCTCGGGCGGAGGGCCGTCCTACGAGCAGTACTTC. This codes for CASSSGGGPSYEQYF.